The following is a T cell receptor beta chain sequence with its context. The data stem from a study of blood T cell repertoires in COVID-19. About the study: COVID-19 samples collected from the United States, Italy and Spain covered acute and convalescent phases. From T cells, B-cell-depleted T cells, or PBMCs came the material, which was cDNA or gDNA.

Original processing notes: Amplifying reference gene primers gave estimates of nucleated cell counts. Data came from immunoSEQ multiplex PCR; TCRdb stores just in-frame clones and leaves some out. V, J and clone size are those of that table, while D and trimming were read from the DNA. The sample lists around 62,000 clones; 90% to 95% were seen once. Specimen: peripheral blood. This clonotype was obtained from a man between 70 and 80 years old with active COVID-19.

DNA of the CDR3: TGTGCCAGCAGTGAACTAGCGGAGCAGTTCTTC. Protein sequence: CASSELAEQFF. The chain employs TRBV2 and TRBJ2-1; D perhaps matches TRBD2 (6 bases). Germline values: CDR1 SNHLY, CDR2 FYNNEI. Trimming removed 2 bases at V and 10 bases at J, with 6 bases between. The length of the CDR3 is 11 residues.